A single sample is the source of the 27 T cell receptor beta chains below, sequenced in a study of shared clonotypes between healthy human individuals. Data came from immunoSEQ multiplex PCR; TCRdb stores just in-frame clones and leaves some out. The sample shows about 480,000 clones, 60% to 80% of them seen only once. Sequenced sample: PBMCs. All receptors come from a woman aged 35 to 49 in good health. Some clones in this sample may be carry-over from other donors' samples.

The chain uses TRBV7-9 and TRBJ1-1; weak D call: TRBD1 (6 bases). The CDR3 has 13 residues. V was shortened by 2 bases and J by 4 bases, with 8 bases between the two germline ends. The germline V gene encodes CDR1 SEHNR and CDR2 FQNEAQ (reference sequence). CDR3 sequence reads: CASSLTGSTEAFF. CDR3 nucleotides: TGTGCCAGCAGCTTAACAGGGAGCACTGAAGCTTTCTTT.

In its sample, this clone was seen once. The rearrangement joins TRBV2 to TRBJ1-5; 7 bases line up with TRBD1. The CDR3 sequence is 14 residues long. Germline V gene data show CDR1 as SNHLY and CDR2 as FYNNEI. J lost 1 base, V lost 7 bases, and 4 bases had no gene match. The CDR3 spells CASNRDSSNQPQHF. CDR3 nucleotides: TGTGCCAGCAACCGGGACAGCAGCAATCAGCCCCAGCATTTT.

In its sample, this clone was seen many times. The V gene is TRBV28, the J gene TRBJ2-1; TRBD1 matches 11 bases. The CDR3 is made up of 15 amino acids. CDR1 MDHEN and CDR2 SYDVKM come from the germline V gene. The junction had 5 bases not matched to a gene; V was cut back by 3 bases and J by 7 bases. The CDR3 DNA is TGTGCCAGCAGTTTGGGACAGGGGGTAAGAAATGAGCAGTTCTTC. Its protein is CASSLGQGVRNEQFF.

The sample holds a few counts of this clone. The J gene is TRBJ2-1, the V gene TRBV28; 10 bases are a match to TRBD2. V shed 2 bases and J 9 bases; nucleotides not matched to a gene: 7. CDR3 size: 15 residues. Germline V lookup: CDR1 MDHEN, CDR2 SYDVKM. The CDR3 coding sequence is TGTGCCAGCAGTTTAAACCCTAGCGGGAGATCTGAGCAGTTCTTC. It yields the protein CASSLNPSGRSEQFF.

This chain connects TRBV2 to TRBJ1-5; D is unresolved. Germline assignment: CDR1 SNHLY and CDR2 FYNNEI. This CDR3 is 15 amino acids long. Trimming removed 5 bases at V and 2 bases at J, with 13 bases between. The CDR3 loop is CASSFPGFGNQPQHF. Written as DNA, the CDR3 is TGTGCCAGCAGTTTTCCGGGTTTCGGCAATCAGCCCCAGCATTTT.

In DNA, the CDR3 is TGTGCCAGCAGTTACTCAGGAGGGGTCGGAAACACCATATATTTT. This encodes CASSYSGGVGNTIYF. This chain joins TRBV6-5 and TRBJ1-3, with D perhaps TRBD1 (5 bases). CDR1 and CDR2 from the germline V gene are MNHEY and SVGAGI. The CDR3 spans 15 residues. The V end lost 0 bases, the J end lost 4 bases, and 10 bases lay between the germline ends.

CDR3 sequence: CASSPAVDYLEQFF. CDR3 in DNA: TGTGCCAGCAGTCCGGCCGTGGACTACCTCGAGCAGTTCTTC. This chain links TRBV28 with TRBJ2-1, with D perhaps matching TRBD2 (6 bases). V lost 5 bases to trimming and J lost 10 bases, with 18 bases between them. The CDR3 covers 14 residues. CDR1 and CDR2 from the germline V gene are MDHEN and SYDVKM.

A single count supports this clone. The chain couples TRBV7-2 to TRBJ2-2, with 9 bases lining up with TRBD1. The J segment lost 3 bases and the V segment lost 5 bases, leaving 4 bases of the junction unmatched. The germline V gene encodes CDR1 SGHTA and CDR2 FQGNSA. This CDR3 has 15 residues. The CDR3 DNA is TGTGCCAGCAGCCTAACAGGGGGCGACACCGGGGAGCTGTTTTTT. It yields the protein CASSLTGGDTGELFF.

Many counts were recorded for this clone. The identical CDR3 is also encoded by other nucleotide sequences in the sample. This chain connects TRBV6-5 to TRBJ2-7; D remains unclear. Germline V gene lookup returns CDR1 MNHEY and CDR2 SVGAGI. There are 12 residues in the CDR3. V lost 2 bases and J 3 bases, leaving 5 bases between the germline ends. The CDR3 loop is CASSYSRYEQYF. In DNA form, the CDR3 reads TGTGCCAGCAGTTACAGCCGCTACGAGCAGTACTTC.

The CDR3 loop is CATQAGTSGLLYEQYF. DNA of the CDR3: TGCGCCACCCAGGCAGGAACTAGCGGGTTGCTCTACGAGCAGTACTTC. V usage is TRBV10-1 and J usage is TRBJ2-5, with 9 nucleotides matching TRBD2. The DNA end lines up better with TRBJ2-7; the J call may be wrong. From germline, CDR1 is WNHNN and CDR2 SYGVQD (reference sequence). The CDR3 runs to 16 residues.

CDR3: CASSSNWIGVANTEAFF. CDR3 nucleotides: TGTGCCAGCAGTTCGAACTGGATAGGGGTGGCGAACACTGAAGCTTTCTTT. The rearrangement uses TRBV28 and TRBJ1-1; possible D gene TRBD1, 5 bases. The V gene's germline CDR1 is MDHEN and CDR2 SYDVKM. Trimming removed 4 bases from V and 1 base from J, with 19 bases in between. CDR3 length equals 17 residues.

The chain has TRBV6-1 and TRBJ2-2; D gene unclear. This CDR3 has 12 amino acids. V was pared by 3 bases and J by 8 bases, with 7 bases between. The germline V gene has CDR1 MNHNS and CDR2 SASEGT. As DNA, the CDR3 is TGTGCCAGCAGTGACGAGGTTGGGGAGCTGTTTTTT. It translates to CASSDEVGELFF.

In this sample, this clone turned up many times. The chain couples TRBV28 to TRBJ2-5, with unresolved D. V lost 4 bases, J lost 4 bases, and 13 bases lay in between. This CDR3 is built from 14 residues. Germline assignment: CDR1 MDHEN and CDR2 SYDVKM. DNA of the CDR3: TGTGCCAGCAGTTCCCGAGACGAAGGAGAGACCCAGTACTTC. Amino acids: CASSSRDEGETQYF.

This sequence joins TRBV2 and TRBJ2-5; D not resolved. Deletions cut 6 bases from V and 0 bases from J, with 8 bases between. Germline-derived CDR1 and CDR2 are SNHLY and FYNNEI. The CDR3 loop spans 13 amino acids. This chain's CDR3 is CASSPVHQETQYF. CDR3 DNA: TGTGCCAGCAGCCCCGTGCACCAAGAGACCCAGTACTTC.

The chain has TRBV27 and TRBJ2-1, with a weak D call TRBD1 (7 bases). CDR1 and CDR2 (germline): MNHEY, SMNVEV (reference sequence). This CDR3 has 18 residues. V lost 7 bases and J lost 4, with 26 bases in between. Here the CDR3 reads CASKKIQGSGGYYNEQFF. In DNA form, the CDR3 reads TGTGCCAGCAAAAAAATACAGGGGTCAGGGGGGTATTACAATGAGCAGTTCTTC.

The V and J genes are TRBV7-8 and TRBJ2-7, with 11 nucleotides matching TRBD2. V lost 3 bases and J lost 6; bases outside the gene matches: 4. The CDR3 totals 14 residues. CDR1 SGHVS and CDR2 FQNEAQ come from the germline V gene. In nucleotides, the CDR3 is TGTGCCAGCAGCTTGGGGCTAGCGGGAGGCGAGCAGTACTTC. The encoded protein is CASSLGLAGGEQYF.

The chain employs TRBV7-7 and TRBJ2-7; 7 bases match TRBD2. Germline loops: CDR1 SSHAT, CDR2 FNYEAQ (reference sequence). Losses at the gene ends were 2 bases for V and 7 bases for J; bases not matched to a gene: 5. The CDR3 spans 13 residues. The CDR3 here is CASSLRGGEEQYF. The CDR3 DNA is TGTGCCAGCAGCTTAAGGGGAGGGGAAGAGCAGTACTTC.

The chain combines TRBV6-1 with TRBJ2-7; 9 positions agree with TRBD2. The CDR3 has 14 residues. Germline CDR1 MNHNS, CDR2 SASEGT. V lost 8 bases, J lost 0 bases, and 5 bases stayed unmatched. CDR3 region: CASGRREGSYEQYF. In nucleotides, the CDR3 is TGTGCCAGCGGTCGGCGGGAGGGCTCCTACGAGCAGTACTTC.

This clone was detected once. V usage is TRBV5-1 and J usage is TRBJ1-1, with D perhaps matching TRBD1 (5 bases). Trimming removed 1 base at V and 4 bases at J, with 11 bases between. The germline CDR1 and CDR2 sequences are SGHRS and YFSETQ. The CDR3 has 14 amino acids. The CDR3 DNA reads TGCGCCAGCAGCTTGATAGGGGCTGGCACTGAAGCTTTCTTT. Translated: CASSLIGAGTEAFF.

About this clone: A far larger clone differs by one base, so this is likely a read error. The rearrangement uses TRBV20-1 and TRBJ2-4, with D hard to call. V was clipped by 6 bases and J by 9 bases, with 12 bases between them. The CDR3 covers 11 residues. Looked up from germline, CDR1 is DFQATT and CDR2 is SNEGSKA (reference sequence). DNA for the CDR3: TGCAGTGCCAGGTCCCGGACCATTCAGTACTTC. Translated: CSARSRTIQYF.

The chain joins TRBV7-3 to TRBJ1-5, with unresolved D. CDR1 and CDR2 from the germline V gene are SGHTA and FQGTGA. This CDR3 comprises 13 residues. V was clipped by 0 bases and J by 6 bases, with 6 bases between them. The DNA for the CDR3 is TGTGCCAGCAGCTTAACGAAGGGTCAGCCCCAGCATTTT. It yields the protein CASSLTKGQPQHF.

The rearrangement links TRBV6-6 to TRBJ2-7, with 7 bases that match TRBD1. Per the germline V gene, CDR1 is MNHNY and CDR2 is SVGAGI (reference sequence). Trimming at V came to 5 bases and at J to 3 bases, leaving 7 bases not matched to a gene. The CDR3 loop spans 14 amino acids. The CDR3: CASSPPGTDYEQYF. The CDR3 nucleotides are TGTGCCAGCAGTCCGCCCGGGACAGACTACGAGCAGTACTTC.

This clone was seen only a few times. The rearrangement uses TRBV13 and TRBJ2-6; no firm D call. Germline assignment: CDR1 PRHDT and CDR2 FYEKMQ (reference sequence). This CDR3 has 15 residues. V was shortened by 0 bases and J by 0 bases, with 3 bases between the two germline ends. The CDR3 loop is CASSLGRSGANVLTF. The DNA of the CDR3 is TGTGCCAGCAGCTTAGGTCGCTCTGGGGCCAACGTCCTGACTTTC.

The chain combines TRBV27 with TRBJ2-1; D perhaps matches TRBD1 (6 bases). Trimming shortened V by 3 bases and J by 0 bases, and 15 bases separated the two germline ends. CDR3 length: 17 residues. CDR1 MNHEY and CDR2 SMNVEV come from the germline V gene (reference sequence). CDR3 sequence reads: CASSFAGALFSYNEQFF. The CDR3 DNA reads as TGTGCCAGCAGTTTTGCAGGGGCATTATTCTCCTACAATGAGCAGTTCTTC.

The V call is TRBV5-1, the J call TRBJ2-6; D might be TRBD1 or TRBD2, each matching 5 bases. Trimming pared 5 bases from V and 2 bases from J, leaving 11 bases between. The CDR3 length is 15 residues. From germline, CDR1 is SGHRS and CDR2 YFSETQ. DNA for the CDR3: TGCGCCAGCAGTTATGGGACCGCTGGGGCCAACGTCCTGACTTTC. As protein: CASSYGTAGANVLTF.

The V call is TRBV4-1, the J call TRBJ1-1; D not certain. CDR3 size: 15 residues. The ends were cut back, 4 bases at V and 2 bases at J, with 14 bases in the middle. Germline V gene lookup returns CDR1 MGHRA and CDR2 YSYEKL. CDR3 sequence: CASSPPGYANTEAFF. The DNA for the CDR3 is TGCGCCAGCAGCCCCCCCGGGTACGCCAACACTGAAGCTTTCTTT.

The V call is TRBV28, the J call TRBJ1-1; D might be TRBD1 (5 bases). This CDR3 region has 12 residues. V dropped 7 bases and J dropped 1 base, with 7 bases sitting between them. Germline-derived CDR1 and CDR2 are MDHEN and SYDVKM. The CDR3 DNA reads TGTGCCAGCACCAGGGCGAACACTGAAGCTTTCTTT. It translates to CASTRANTEAFF. Variable domain in full (rest from reference TRBV28 and TRBJ1-1): DVKVTQSSRYLVKRTGEKVFLECVQDMDHENMFWYRQDPGLGLRLIYFSYDVKMKEKGDIPEGYSVSREKKERFSLILESASTNQTSMYLCASTRANTEAFFGQGTRLTVV.